The present T cell receptor beta chain was sequenced within a study of response to subunit inactivated influenza vaccine. TCRdb called the RT-PCR reads again in MiXCR, with one record for every CDR3 protein. In the table there are about 540,000 distinct CDR3 sequences, approximately 24% of which are singletons. CDR1 and CDR2 from the germline V gene are SGDLS and YYNGEE. V shed 2 bases and J 7 bases; nucleotides not matched to a gene: 18. The CDR3 runs to 20 residues. A further study also used this sample, focusing on T cells expressing NK-cell markers. That source reports: TCR beta cDNA was made by 5'RACE template switching with UMIs. It was sorted CD3+CD56-NKG2C+, CD3+CD56+NKG2C- and CD3+CD56+NKG2C+ T cells that provided the TCR beta repertoires. Sorting was limited to alpha-beta TCR-expressing T cells with an anti-gamma-delta TCR antibody in several experiments. Six or seven donors carried dominant NKG2C+ clonotypes that made up roughly 1.0-7.5% of their CD8+ T cells. These same clonotypes (in several donors) also led the CD3+CD56-NKG2C+ fraction.

This chain links TRBV9 with TRBJ2-1, with TRBD2 matching over 13 bases. Specimen: CD4+ T cells sorted from PBMCs, collected about 13 days after vaccination. This TCR derives from a man between 50 and 59 years old who received an inactivated influenza vaccine. The CDR3 is CASSVEGVRLTSGRANEQFF. The CDR3 DNA reads TGTGCCAGCAGCGTTGAAGGGGTTAGGCTAACTAGCGGGAGGGCTAATGAGCAGTTCTTC.